A selection of T cell receptor beta chains follows, all from one sample in a study of blood T cell repertoires in COVID-19. Here immunoSEQ multiplex PCR was the method, and the copy in TCRdb shows in-frame clones only, minus some. The sample includes roughly 250,000 clones, under 95% of them seen just once. The sequencing input was PBMCs or T cells enriched from blood (not recorded which). These receptors came from a woman between 40 and 50 years old with acute COVID-19. Both conserved end residues are part of each CDR3. A D gene is named only where the DNA matches it firmly. A clone size is listed for some rows: how often the clone was seen (once, few, many), or a class if it is expanded.

j_gene: TRBJ2-1; abundance: NA; v_gene: TRBV30; d_gene: TRBD2; CDR3nt: TGTGCCTGGAGGACTAGCGGGAGGATCAATGAGCAGTTCTTC; CDR3aa: CAWRTSGRINEQFF
j_gene: TRBJ2-5; abundance: NA; v_gene: TRBV29-1; d_gene: NA; CDR3nt: TGCAGCGCCGGGGAGCAAGCTCAAGAGACCCAGTACTTC; CDR3aa: CSAGEQAQETQYF
j_gene: TRBJ1-5; abundance: NA; v_gene: TRBV5-1; d_gene: NA; CDR3nt: TGCGCCAGCAGCCCTCAGGGAGGTAGCAATCAGCCCCAGCATTTT; CDR3aa: CASSPQGGSNQPQHF
j_gene: TRBJ2-5; abundance: NA; v_gene: TRBV4-1; d_gene: NA; CDR3nt: TGCGCCAGCAGCCAAGGGGCCTTCGGGACCCAGTACTTC; CDR3aa: CASSQGAFGTQYF
j_gene: TRBJ2-3; abundance: once; v_gene: TRBV7-9; d_gene: TRBD1; CDR3nt: TGTGCCAGCAGCTCAGGGGACAGGGGGCGAGGCACAGATACGCAGTATTTT; CDR3aa: CASSSGDRGRGTDTQYF
j_gene: TRBJ2-7; abundance: NA; v_gene: TRBV11-3; d_gene: TRBD2; CDR3nt: TGTGCGGCCGGGCGGGGGTACGAGCAGTACTTC; CDR3aa: CAAGRGYEQYF
j_gene: TRBJ1-5; abundance: NA; v_gene: TRBV6-2/TRBV6-3; d_gene: NA; CDR3nt: TGTGCCAGCAGTTACTCCGCGGGGATGGGTCAGCCCCAGCATTTT; CDR3aa: CASSYSAGMGQPQHF
j_gene: TRBJ2-2; abundance: NA; v_gene: TRBV9; d_gene: TRBD1; CDR3nt: TGTGCCAGCAGCGCCTCCTCGTGGACAGGCAGCACCGGGGAGCTGTTTTTT; CDR3aa: CASSASSWTGSTGELFF
j_gene: TRBJ2-7; abundance: NA; v_gene: TRBV27; d_gene: TRBD2; CDR3nt: TGTGCCAGCACTGCTTGGGGGGGAAACTACGAGCAGTACTTC; CDR3aa: CASTAWGGNYEQYF
j_gene: TRBJ2-4; abundance: NA; v_gene: TRBV2; d_gene: NA; CDR3nt: TGTGCCAGCAGGCCCCGGTTAGCCAAAAACATTCAGTACTTC; CDR3aa: CASRPRLAKNIQYF
j_gene: TRBJ1-6; abundance: NA; v_gene: TRBV7-2; d_gene: TRBD1; CDR3nt: TGTGCCACCTTGGGGGGAGATGGACAGGCCCGTTCCTATAATTCACCCCTCCACTTT; CDR3aa: CATLGGDGQARSYNSPLHF
j_gene: TRBJ2-2; abundance: NA; v_gene: TRBV6-5; d_gene: TRBD2; CDR3nt: TGTGCCAGCAGCACCACTAGCGGGGGGAACGGGGAGCTGTTTTTT; CDR3aa: CASSTTSGGNGELFF
j_gene: TRBJ2-4; abundance: NA; v_gene: TRBV7-9; d_gene: NA; CDR3nt: TGTGCCAGCAGCTTATTTACGGGGATAGCCAAAAACATTCAGTACTTC; CDR3aa: CASSLFTGIAKNIQYF
j_gene: TRBJ1-5; abundance: NA; v_gene: TRBV10-3; d_gene: TRBD1; CDR3nt: TGTGCCATCAGTGAGTATGGACAGGGTGGTTCGCCCCAGCATTTT; CDR3aa: CAISEYGQGGSPQHF
j_gene: TRBJ2-2; abundance: NA; v_gene: TRBV2; d_gene: TRBD2; CDR3nt: TGTGCCAGCAGCAGCGGGAGTCCCACCGGGGAGCTGTTTTTT; CDR3aa: CASSSGSPTGELFF
j_gene: TRBJ1-3; abundance: once; v_gene: TRBV4-3; d_gene: NA; CDR3nt: TGCGCCAGCAGCCAAGATTTGCGGATTGGAAACACCATATATTTT; CDR3aa: CASSQDLRIGNTIYF
j_gene: TRBJ1-6; abundance: NA; v_gene: TRBV4-1; d_gene: NA; CDR3nt: TGCGCCAGCAGCCAAGATTTGGGGAGCTCCTATAATTCACCCCTCCACTTT; CDR3aa: CASSQDLGSSYNSPLHF
j_gene: TRBJ1-1; abundance: NA; v_gene: TRBV19; d_gene: TRBD1; CDR3nt: TGTGCCAGTAGTATCCCCCGGGACAGCATGGGGAACACTGAAGCTTTCTTT; CDR3aa: CASSIPRDSMGNTEAFF
j_gene: TRBJ2-7; abundance: NA; v_gene: TRBV7-9; d_gene: TRBD2; CDR3nt: TGTGCCAGCAGCTTAACCTTAGCGGGAGGCTCCTACGAGCAGTACTTC; CDR3aa: CASSLTLAGGSYEQYF
j_gene: TRBJ2-7; abundance: NA; v_gene: TRBV5-6; d_gene: NA; CDR3nt: TGTGCCAGCAGCTTGGACAGAACCTACGAGCAGTACTTC; CDR3aa: CASSLDRTYEQYF
j_gene: TRBJ2-3; abundance: NA; v_gene: TRBV7-9; d_gene: TRBD2; CDR3nt: TGTGCCAGCAGCTTACTAGCGGGGCTTGGAGATACGCAGTATTTT; CDR3aa: CASSLLAGLGDTQYF
j_gene: TRBJ2-3; abundance: NA; v_gene: TRBV4-2; d_gene: TRBD2; CDR3nt: TGTGCCAGCAGATCCCAAGCGGGAGGGTTAGATACGCAGTATTTT; CDR3aa: CASRSQAGGLDTQYF
j_gene: TRBJ2-3; abundance: NA; v_gene: TRBV9; d_gene: NA; CDR3nt: TGTGCCAGCAGCGTAGGACTAGAACTCACAGATACGCAGTATTTT; CDR3aa: CASSVGLELTDTQYF
j_gene: TRBJ2-7; abundance: NA; v_gene: TRBV7-9; d_gene: NA; CDR3nt: TGTGCCAGCACCAGCGACGGAACAGGGCTCGAGCAGTACTTC; CDR3aa: CASTSDGTGLEQYF
j_gene: TRBJ1-1; abundance: NA; v_gene: TRBV20-1; d_gene: NA; CDR3nt: TGCAGTGCTAGTTCGGCGGGGCGGAACACTGAAGCTTTCTTT; CDR3aa: CSASSAGRNTEAFF
j_gene: TRBJ1-5; abundance: once; v_gene: TRBV6-1; d_gene: NA; CDR3nt: TGTGCCAGCAGTGAAGGTAGTCGGAATCAGCCCCAGCATTTT; CDR3aa: CASSEGSRNQPQHF
j_gene: TRBJ2-1; abundance: NA; v_gene: TRBV9; d_gene: NA; CDR3nt: TGTGCCAGCAGCGTAGGGCCGGAGAGAATCAATGAGCAGTTCTTC; CDR3aa: CASSVGPERINEQFF
j_gene: TRBJ2-7; abundance: NA; v_gene: TRBV13; d_gene: NA; CDR3nt: TGTGCCAGCATTTTTTGGTTGGCTCCATGGTCCGAGCAGTACTTC; CDR3aa: CASIFWLAPWSEQYF
j_gene: TRBJ1-5; abundance: NA; v_gene: TRBV2; d_gene: NA; CDR3nt: TGTGCCAGCAGTAGGGATCAACAGGAGCCCCAGCATTTT; CDR3aa: CASSRDQQEPQHF
j_gene: TRBJ1-4; abundance: NA; v_gene: TRBV10-2; d_gene: TRBD1; CDR3nt: TGCGCCAGCAGGATGGACAGGTTTGGGGAAAAACTGTTTTTT; CDR3aa: CASRMDRFGEKLFF
j_gene: TRBJ1-4; abundance: NA; v_gene: TRBV27; d_gene: NA; CDR3nt: TGTGCCAGCAGTTTCTCGGCAGGGTATGAAAAACTGTTTTTT; CDR3aa: CASSFSAGYEKLFF
j_gene: TRBJ2-7; abundance: NA; v_gene: TRBV10-2; d_gene: TRBD1; CDR3nt: TGCGCCAGCAGGCGGACAGGGGGCGGGCAGTACTTC; CDR3aa: CASRRTGGGQYF
j_gene: TRBJ2-2; abundance: NA; v_gene: TRBV7-8; d_gene: TRBD2; CDR3nt: TGTGCCAGCAGCTTGCTAGCGGGGGGTCCCGGGGAGCTGTTTTTT; CDR3aa: CASSLLAGGPGELFF
j_gene: TRBJ1-6; abundance: NA; v_gene: TRBV10-3; d_gene: TRBD1; CDR3nt: TGTGCCATCAGTGCTGGACAGGAGAATTCACCCCTCCACTTT; CDR3aa: CAISAGQENSPLHF
j_gene: TRBJ2-7; abundance: NA; v_gene: TRBV11-3; d_gene: TRBD1; CDR3nt: TGTGCCAGCAGCTTAACCGGGACAGGGGTCTACGAGCAGTACTTC; CDR3aa: CASSLTGTGVYEQYF
j_gene: TRBJ2-7; abundance: NA; v_gene: TRBV29-1; d_gene: TRBD1; CDR3nt: TGCAGCATAACCGGGACAGTCTCCTACGAGCAGTACTTC; CDR3aa: CSITGTVSYEQYF
j_gene: TRBJ1-5; abundance: NA; v_gene: TRBV27; d_gene: NA; CDR3nt: TGTGCCAGCAGAGCAGGAACTTATAGCAATCAGCCCCAGCATTTT; CDR3aa: CASRAGTYSNQPQHF
j_gene: TRBJ1-3; abundance: NA; v_gene: TRBV6-5; d_gene: NA; CDR3nt: TGTGCCAGCGGGAGGCCAAGCTCTGGAAACACCATATATTTT; CDR3aa: CASGRPSSGNTIYF
j_gene: TRBJ2-1; abundance: once; v_gene: TRBV4-2; d_gene: TRBD2; CDR3nt: TGTGCCAGCAGCCTGAACTTTCAGGGTCAGCGGGGGGGGTACAATGAGCAGTTCTTC; CDR3aa: CASSLNFQGQRGGYNEQFF
j_gene: TRBJ1-5; abundance: once; v_gene: TRBV6-5; d_gene: TRBD1; CDR3nt: TGTGCCAGCAGACTCCAGGGGGACAGCAATCAGCCCCAGCATTTT; CDR3aa: CASRLQGDSNQPQHF